This entry is about one TCR beta chain. This sample is drawn from a study of T cell clones after liver transplantation. Across the whole study: Patients counted as tolerant after at least one year off all immunosuppression, enzymes not exceeding twice normal. Samples came pre-transplant, pre-randomization before withdrawal, and post-randomization after withdrawal ended.

TCRdb keeps only in-frame clones here, not all; method: immunoSEQ multiplex PCR. The sample contains 60,000 or so clones, 65% to 75% of which appear only once. The V end was cut by 6 bases, the J end by 4 bases, with 14 bases between. Germline V gene sequence: CDR1 MDHEN, CDR2 SYDVKM. This CDR3 is built from 14 residues. The rearrangement joins TRBV28 to TRBJ2-3, with TRBD2 as a possible D gene (5 bases). The specimen comprised CD4+ T cells from blood, sampled before liver transplant. This TCR was sampled from a human donor who received a liver transplant. DNA for the CDR3: TGTGCCAGCAGGTCCTATCTAGCAGCAGATACGCAGTATTTT. Translation gives CASRSYLAADTQYF.